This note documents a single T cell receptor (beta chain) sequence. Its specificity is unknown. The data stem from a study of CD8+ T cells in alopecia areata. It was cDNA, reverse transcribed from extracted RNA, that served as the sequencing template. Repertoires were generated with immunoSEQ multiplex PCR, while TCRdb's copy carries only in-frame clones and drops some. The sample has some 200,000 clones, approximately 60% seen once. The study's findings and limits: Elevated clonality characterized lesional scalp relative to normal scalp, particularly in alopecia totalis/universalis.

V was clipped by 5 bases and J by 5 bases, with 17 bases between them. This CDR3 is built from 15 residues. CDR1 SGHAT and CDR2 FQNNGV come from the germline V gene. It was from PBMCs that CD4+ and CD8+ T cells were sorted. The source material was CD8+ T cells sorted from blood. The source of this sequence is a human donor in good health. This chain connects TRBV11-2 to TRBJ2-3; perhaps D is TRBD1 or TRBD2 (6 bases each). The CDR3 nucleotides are TGTGCCAGCAGCCCCGGAGGGGGGCCCGGAGATACGCAGTATTTT. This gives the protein CASSPGGGPGDTQYF.